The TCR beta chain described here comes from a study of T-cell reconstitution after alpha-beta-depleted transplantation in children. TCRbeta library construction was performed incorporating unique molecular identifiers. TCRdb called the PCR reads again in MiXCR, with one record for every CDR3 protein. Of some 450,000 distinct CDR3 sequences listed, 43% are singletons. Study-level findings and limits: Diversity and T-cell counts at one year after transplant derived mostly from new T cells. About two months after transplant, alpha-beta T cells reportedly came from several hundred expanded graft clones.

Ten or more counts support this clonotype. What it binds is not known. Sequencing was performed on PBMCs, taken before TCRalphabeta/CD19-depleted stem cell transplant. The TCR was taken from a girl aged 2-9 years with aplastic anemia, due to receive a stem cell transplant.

CDR3 in amino acids: CASSLRLAGASYNEQFF. The DNA for the CDR3 is TGTGCCAGCAGCTTAAGATTAGCGGGAGCTAGTTACAATGAGCAGTTCTTC. The V gene is TRBV7-3, the J gene TRBJ2-1, with 9 nucleotides matching TRBD2. Germline V CDR1 and CDR2: SGHTA, FQGTGA. This CDR3 is built from 17 residues. Germline trimming cut 1 base from V and 4 bases from J; bases unmatched to any gene: 8.